This T cell receptor (beta chain) was found in a study of blood T cell repertoires in COVID-19. The wider study: Acute-phase and convalescent COVID-19 samples originated in the United States, Italy and Spain.

Study processing details: Nucleated cell number was recorded as an estimate derived from reference gene primer amplification. This table comes from immunoSEQ multiplex PCR, and its TCRdb copy is limited to in-frame clones, with some not included. The V and J calls and clone size were taken over from that table, and D and trimming were inferred from the DNA. Of roughly 120,000 clones in the sample, 82% are singletons; the top ten hold about 17%. Sample: peripheral blood. The sequence derives from a woman aged 55-75 years with acute or convalescent COVID-19.

The chain's CDR3 is CASSWSGGASTGELFF. The CDR3, as DNA: TGCGCCAGCAGTTGGAGCGGGGGGGCGAGCACCGGGGAGCTGTTTTTT. This chain links TRBV5-1 with TRBJ2-2, with 10 bases aligning to TRBD2. Germline CDR1 SGHRS, CDR2 YFSETQ. V was clipped by 5 bases and J by 4 bases; unmatched bases: 8. There are 16 residues in the CDR3.